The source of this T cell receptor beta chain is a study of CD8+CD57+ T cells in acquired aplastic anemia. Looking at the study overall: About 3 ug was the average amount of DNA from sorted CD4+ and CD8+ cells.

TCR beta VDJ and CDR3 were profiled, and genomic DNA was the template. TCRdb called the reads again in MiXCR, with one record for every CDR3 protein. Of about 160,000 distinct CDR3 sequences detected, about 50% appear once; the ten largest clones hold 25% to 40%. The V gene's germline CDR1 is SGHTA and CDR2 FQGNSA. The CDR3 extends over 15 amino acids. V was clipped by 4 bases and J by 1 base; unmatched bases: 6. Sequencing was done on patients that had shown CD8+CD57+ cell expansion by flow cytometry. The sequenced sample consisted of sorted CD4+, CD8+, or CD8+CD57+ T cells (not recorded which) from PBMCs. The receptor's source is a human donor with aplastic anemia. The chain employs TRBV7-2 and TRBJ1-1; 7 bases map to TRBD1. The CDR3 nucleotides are TGTGCCAGCAGCTATACCGGGACAGCGAACACTGAAGCTTTCTTT. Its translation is CASSYTGTANTEAFF.